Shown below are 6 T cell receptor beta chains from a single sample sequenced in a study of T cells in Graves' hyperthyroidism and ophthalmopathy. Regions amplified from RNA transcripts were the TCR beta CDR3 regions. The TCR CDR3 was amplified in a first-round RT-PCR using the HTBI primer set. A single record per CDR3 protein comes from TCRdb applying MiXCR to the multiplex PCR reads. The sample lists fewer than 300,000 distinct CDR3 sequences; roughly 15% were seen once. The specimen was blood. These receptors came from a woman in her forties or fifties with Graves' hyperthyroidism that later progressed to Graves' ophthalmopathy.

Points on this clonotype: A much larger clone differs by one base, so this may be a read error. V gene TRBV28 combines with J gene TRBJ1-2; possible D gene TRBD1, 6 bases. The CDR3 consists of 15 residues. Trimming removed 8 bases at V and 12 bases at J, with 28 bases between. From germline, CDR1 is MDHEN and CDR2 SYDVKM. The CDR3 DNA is TGTGCCAGCTTATCCTCTGTGGGGGGCCGTCTGGGCCACACCTTC. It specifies CASLSSVGGRLGHTF.

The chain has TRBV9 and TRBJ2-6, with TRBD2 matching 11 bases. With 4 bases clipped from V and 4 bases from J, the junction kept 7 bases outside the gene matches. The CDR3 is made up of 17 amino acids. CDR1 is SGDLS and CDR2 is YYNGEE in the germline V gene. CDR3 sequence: CASSPQTSGIGANVLTF. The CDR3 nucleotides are TGTGCCAGCAGCCCCCAGACTAGCGGGATCGGGGCCAACGTCCTGACTTTC.

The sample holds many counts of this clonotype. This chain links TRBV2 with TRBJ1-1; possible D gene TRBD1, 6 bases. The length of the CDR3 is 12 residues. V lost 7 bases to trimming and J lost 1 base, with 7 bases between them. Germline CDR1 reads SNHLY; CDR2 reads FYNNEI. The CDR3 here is CASNRANTEAFF. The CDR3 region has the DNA TGTGCCAGCAACAGGGCGAACACTGAAGCTTTCTTT. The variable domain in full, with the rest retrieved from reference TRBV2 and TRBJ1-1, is EPEVTQTPSHQVTQMGQEVILRCVPISNHLYFYWYRQILGQKVEFLVSFYNNEISEKSEIFDDQFSVERPDGSNFTLKIRSTKLEDSAMYFCASNRANTEAFFGQGTRLTVV.

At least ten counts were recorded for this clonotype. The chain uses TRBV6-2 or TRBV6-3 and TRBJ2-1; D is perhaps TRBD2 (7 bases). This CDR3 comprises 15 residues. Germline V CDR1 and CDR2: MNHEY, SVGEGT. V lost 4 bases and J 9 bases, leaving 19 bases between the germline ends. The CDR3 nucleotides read TGTGCCAGCAGTTTTCCGGGACATCGGGGGGTTGAGCAGTTCTTC. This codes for CASSFPGHRGVEQFF.

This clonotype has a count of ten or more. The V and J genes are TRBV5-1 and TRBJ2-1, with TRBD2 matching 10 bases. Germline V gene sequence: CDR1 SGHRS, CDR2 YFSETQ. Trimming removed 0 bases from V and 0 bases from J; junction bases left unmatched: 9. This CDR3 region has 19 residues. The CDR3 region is CASSLEASGSLSSYNEQFF. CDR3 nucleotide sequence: TGCGCCAGCAGCTTGGAGGCTAGCGGGAGCCTGAGCTCCTACAATGAGCAGTTCTTC.

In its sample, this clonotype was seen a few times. For the CDR3, the DNA is TGCAGTGCTAGGGACCCGACAGCTGGAAACACCATATATTTT. The encoded protein is CSARDPTAGNTIYF. J is TRBJ1-3 and V is TRBV20-1; tentatively, D is TRBD1 (5 bases). The germline gives CDR1 DFQATT, CDR2 SNEGSKA (reference sequence). Trimming removed 3 bases at V and 2 bases at J, with 11 bases between. The CDR3 has 14 amino acids.